The T cell receptor beta chain described here comes from a study of T-cell memory formation after mild COVID-19. At the level of the study: TCR clusters largely stayed donor specific.

The V gene's germline CDR1 is MNHEY and CDR2 SVGAGI. The trim removed 4 bases at V and 10 bases at J, leaving 6 bases unmatched. This CDR3 region has 13 residues. Sample barcodes and UMIs were carried by the TCR alpha and TCR beta cDNA libraries that 5'RACE generated with constant-segment primers. MiXCR, applied by TCRdb to the 5' RACE reads, yields one record per CDR3 protein. The table lists about 390,000 distinct CDR3 sequences, more than 15% of them singletons, with around a fifth in the top ten. With respect to this clonotype: As yet, its antigen is unknown.

Study outcomes and limitations: Most CD4+ clones that shrank were in CM and EM, while CD8+ ones turned up in EMRA. Cross-reactive memory appears to have joined, as suggested by some responding clones showing up in pre-infection memory.

J is TRBJ1-1 and V is TRBV6-5, with 10 bases fitting TRBD1. The sample was PBMCs or a T cell subset sorted from them (not recorded which). The origin of this receptor is a man aged 18 to 30 who had mild COVID-19 (a few samples of this study predate the infection). Cell type and time point are not known. CDR3 bases: TGTGCCAGCAGTTCTACCGGGACAGGGGTAGCTTTCTTT. Residues: CASSSTGTGVAFF.